These 26 T cell receptor beta chains originate from one sample sequenced in a study of neoadjuvant nivolumab and ipilimumab in lung cancer. Clones were sequenced by immunoSEQ multiplex PCR, and TCRdb holds only the in-frame ones, with some missing. In the table there are 25,000 to 35,000 clones, roughly nine tenths of which are singletons. Sequencing was performed on peripheral blood, taken after neoadjuvant nivolumab, alone or with ipilimumab, at or shortly before surgery. These receptors all stem from an adult with non-small cell lung cancer.

The rearrangement uses TRBV5-6 and TRBJ2-1; 8 nucleotides align to TRBD1. From germline, CDR1 is SGHDT and CDR2 YYEEEE. This CDR3 comprises 16 residues. V was clipped by 1 base and J by 4 bases; unmatched bases: 7. CDR3 sequence: CASSLPGRGQYNEQFF. As DNA, the CDR3 is TGTGCCAGCAGCTTGCCTGGCAGGGGGCAGTACAATGAGCAGTTCTTC.

This sequence joins TRBV15 and TRBJ2-7, with 9 bases lining up with TRBD1. The CDR3 has 14 amino acids. Germline CDR1 is LNHNV and CDR2 is YYDKDF (reference sequence). Trimming cost V 5 bases and J 8 bases; bases outside gene matches: 10. For the CDR3, the DNA is TGTGCCACCAGCGAAGAGGGACAGGGATTCCAGCAGTACTTC. Translation gives CATSEEGQGFQQYF.

In this sample, this clone turned up once. J is TRBJ2-1 and V is TRBV18, with D possibly TRBD2 on 6 matching bases. The CDR3 loop spans 14 amino acids. Germline CDR1 reads KGHSH; CDR2 reads LQKENI. V was shortened by 6 bases and J by 10 bases, with 19 bases between the two germline ends. The DNA of the CDR3 is TGTGCCAGCTCCCGGGAGACGCCCTTCAAGGAGCAGTTCTTC. Translation: CASSRETPFKEQFF.

The chain uses TRBV9 and TRBJ1-1; D remains unclear. The ends were cut back, 0 bases at V and 0 bases at J, with 3 bases in the middle. The germline V gene has CDR1 SGDLS and CDR2 YYNGEE. This CDR3 comprises 13 residues. The CDR3 DNA follows: TGTGCCAGCAGCGTAGAGCTGAACACTGAAGCTTTCTTT. Amino acid sequence: CASSVELNTEAFF.

The rearrangement uses TRBV7-9 and TRBJ2-7; D gene unclear. The V gene lost 3 bases and the J gene lost 1 base, with 7 bases spanning the gap. This CDR3 has 13 amino acids. Per the germline V gene, CDR1 is SEHNR and CDR2 is FQNEAQ (reference sequence). CDR3 amino acids: CASSLTWSYEQYF. The CDR3 DNA reads as TGTGCCAGCAGCTTGACTTGGTCCTACGAGCAGTACTTC.

The gene calls are TRBV10-3 and TRBJ1-2; D ambiguous. The CDR3 totals 15 residues. Germline V gene sequence: CDR1 ENHRY, CDR2 SYGVKD. V lost 6 bases and J 4 bases, leaving 18 bases between the germline ends. In DNA, the CDR3 is TGTGCCATCAGCGATTCGGGCGGTCCAGGCTATGGCTACACCTTC. It yields the protein CAISDSGGPGYGYTF.

The chain joins TRBV5-1 to TRBJ1-4, with D possibly being TRBD1 (6 bases). Germline CDR1 is SGHRS and CDR2 is YFSETQ. The V end was cut by 3 bases, the J end by 8 bases, with 17 bases between. CDR3 length: 15 residues. CDR3 protein: CASSSDRSTEEKLFF. CDR3 DNA sequence: TGCGCCAGCAGCTCTGACAGGTCGACTGAAGAAAAACTGTTTTTT.

This rearrangement joins TRBV7-6 to TRBJ2-5; D unclear. The germline V gene has CDR1 SGHVS and CDR2 FNYEAQ. V lost 1 base and J lost 5, with 23 bases in between. The CDR3 length is 18 residues. The CDR3 is CASSLGTTGLRNWETQYF. The CDR3, as DNA: TGTGCCAGCAGCTTAGGTACTACCGGGCTGAGAAATTGGGAGACCCAGTACTTC.

The J gene is TRBJ2-1, the V gene TRBV10-1; D is perhaps TRBD1 (5 bases). The length of the CDR3 is 13 residues. V gave up 9 bases and J gave up 4 bases, with 13 bases separating them. Germline V CDR1 and CDR2: WNHNN, SYGVQD (reference sequence). CDR3 coding DNA: TGCGCCAGGACTGGACAACGTTACAATGAGCAGTTCTTC. Translated: CARTGQRYNEQFF.

Concerning this clone itself: The sample contains more than one DNA sequence encoding this CDR3. This chain links TRBV5-1 with TRBJ1-4; D possibly corresponds to TRBD1 (6 bases). The V end was cut by 3 bases, the J end by 0 bases, with 6 bases between. This CDR3 contains 14 residues. Per germline, CDR1 SGHRS and CDR2 YFSETQ. The CDR3 sequence is CASSWTATNEKLFF. The CDR3 coding sequence is TGCGCCAGCAGCTGGACAGCAACTAATGAAAAACTGTTTTTT. Together with reference TRBV5-1 and TRBJ1-4, the CDR3 gives the full variable domain: KAGVTQTPRYLIKTRGQQVTLSCSPISGHRSVSWYQQTPGQGLQFLFEYFSETQRNKGNFPGRFSGRQFSNSRSEMNVSTLELGDSALYLCASSWTATNEKLFFGSGTQLSVL.

This clone was seen once. The chain combines TRBV15 with TRBJ1-1; D is unresolved. There are 15 residues in the CDR3. V gave up 5 bases and J gave up 1 base, with 14 bases separating them. The germline gives CDR1 LNHNV, CDR2 YYDKDF (reference sequence). Written as DNA, the CDR3 is TGTGCCACCAGCCCTAGCAGGCTGCAGAACACTGAAGCTTTCTTT. It translates to CATSPSRLQNTEAFF.

The chain combines TRBV18 with TRBJ1-4; no definite D call. In germline, CDR1 is KGHSH, CDR2 LQKENI. Trimming shortened V by 6 bases and J by 4 bases, and 15 bases separated the two germline ends. The CDR3 runs 15 residues. The CDR3 nucleotides read TGTGCCAGCTCCCGTGACCCTCGCTTTAATGAAAAACTGTTTTTT. Translated, it gives CASSRDPRFNEKLFF.

The chain employs TRBV5-1 and TRBJ2-7; D perhaps matches TRBD1 (6 bases). Trimming took 0 bases from V and 2 from J, leaving 12 bases between them. The CDR3 contains 15 residues. CDR1 and CDR2 from the germline V gene are SGHRS and YFSETQ. The DNA for the CDR3 is TGCGCCAGCAGCTTGGGAGACAGGTTCGCCTACGAGCAGTACTTC. Encoded protein: CASSLGDRFAYEQYF. Using reference TRBV5-1 and TRBJ2-7 for the parts outside the CDR3, the full variable domain is KAGVTQTPRYLIKTRGQQVTLSCSPISGHRSVSWYQQTPGQGLQFLFEYFSETQRNKGNFPGRFSGRQFSNSRSEMNVSTLELGDSALYLCASSLGDRFAYEQYFGPGTRLTVT.

The rearrangement links TRBV10-2 to TRBJ2-7, with D possibly matching TRBD2 (5 bases). The V gene's germline CDR1 is WSHSY and CDR2 SAAADI. V lost 6 bases, J lost 5 bases, and 14 bases lay in between. The CDR3 runs 13 residues. CDR3 in amino acids: CASRAYGGNEQYF. CDR3 nucleotides: TGCGCCAGCAGAGCATACGGAGGCAACGAGCAGTACTTC.

The rearrangement uses TRBV5-7 and TRBJ2-5; D not certain. TRBV5-7 belongs to the ORF category, with a function that is uncertain. CDR3 size: 11 residues. V was shortened by 4 bases and J by 6 bases, with 7 bases between the two germline ends. DNA for the CDR3: TGTGCCAGCAGCGGATATAAGACCCAGTACTTC. It yields the protein CASSGYKTQYF.

The V gene is TRBV14, the J gene TRBJ2-7; TRBD2 matches at 14 bases. This CDR3 comprises 15 residues. Trimming took 3 bases from V and 4 from J; bases not matched to a gene: 2. Germline CDR1 is SGHDN and CDR2 is FVKESK. The CDR3 is CASSHGLAGGYEQYF. The CDR3 DNA reads as TGTGCCAGCAGCCACGGACTAGCGGGAGGTTACGAGCAGTACTTC.

This rearrangement joins TRBV7-3 to TRBJ2-2; D is ambiguous. Per germline, CDR1 SGHTA and CDR2 FQGTGA. Trimming left V 5 bases short and J 6 bases short, with 13 bases between. This CDR3 contains 14 residues. CDR3 coding DNA: TGTGCCAGCAGCCTAAACAGCATCTCCGGGGAGCTGTTTTTT. Translating gives CASSLNSISGELFF.

Notes on this clone: Other DNA sequences within the sample encode an identical CDR3. V is TRBV4-1 and J is TRBJ2-7; maybe TRBD1 (6 bases). CDR1 is MGHRA and CDR2 is YSYEKL in the germline V gene. V lost 4 bases to trimming and J lost 4 bases, with 11 bases between them. The CDR3 has 13 residues. The CDR3 nucleotides are TGCGCCAGCAGCCGAGGACAGTCGTACGAGCAGTACTTC. This translates into CASSRGQSYEQYF.

The chain carries TRBV9 and TRBJ1-3, with D unclear. The germline CDR1 and CDR2 sequences are SGDLS and YYNGEE. The V gene lost 0 bases and the J gene lost 3 bases, with 16 bases spanning the gap. This CDR3 contains 17 residues. CDR3 sequence reads: CASSVGLAGSVGNTIYF. CDR3 bases: TGTGCCAGCAGCGTAGGGTTGGCAGGCAGCGTTGGAAACACCATATATTTT. Combining the CDR3 with reference TRBV9 and TRBJ1-3 gives the whole variable domain DSGVTQTPKHLITATGQRVTLRCSPRSGDLSVYWYQQSLDQGLQFLIQYYNGEERAKGNILERFSAQQFPDLHSELNLSSLELGDSALYFCASSVGLAGSVGNTIYFGEGSWLTVV.

V and J are TRBV5-4 and TRBJ2-3; 8 nucleotides agree with TRBD2. The V gene's germline CDR1 is SGHNT and CDR2 YYREEE (reference sequence). The CDR3 runs to 16 residues. V lost 4 bases to trimming and J lost 0 bases; unmatched junction nucleotides: 7. The CDR3 protein is CASSGTSGTSTDTQYF. CDR3 DNA sequence: TGTGCCAGCAGCGGAACTAGCGGAACTAGCACAGATACGCAGTATTTT.

V and J are TRBV18 and TRBJ2-1; no clear D gene. V was cut by 5 bases and J by 4 bases, with 6 bases left in between. CDR1 is KGHSH, CDR2 LQKENI, per germline. CDR3 length equals 12 residues. The CDR3, as DNA: TGTGCCAGCTCAGAACAGTACAATGAGCAGTTCTTC. Translation: CASSEQYNEQFF.

The V call is TRBV7-8, the J call TRBJ2-7, with TRBD2 as a possible D gene (6 bases). The germline CDR1 and CDR2 sequences are SGHVS and FQNEAQ. V lost 1 base, J lost 0 bases, and 7 bases lay in between. This CDR3 contains 14 residues. The CDR3 DNA reads TGTGCCAGCAGCTTAGGCGGGAACTCCTACGAGCAGTACTTC. This translates into CASSLGGNSYEQYF.

This clone is a singleton in its sample. The rearrangement uses TRBV7-9 and TRBJ2-5; unclear D gene. The CDR3 consists of 14 residues. In germline, CDR1 is SEHNR, CDR2 FQNEAQ (reference sequence). Trimming pared 2 bases from V and 2 bases from J, leaving 9 bases between. The CDR3 region is CASSLLASQETQYF. Written as DNA, the CDR3 is TGTGCCAGCAGCTTACTCGCAAGTCAAGAGACCCAGTACTTC.

In DNA form, the CDR3 reads TGTGCCAGCAGTGAACCAGGGGGCGTGAACACTGAAGCTTTCTTT. This encodes CASSEPGGVNTEAFF. The genes are TRBV6-1 and TRBJ1-1, with 8 bases that match TRBD1. Per the germline V gene, CDR1 is MNHNS and CDR2 is SASEGT. This CDR3 spans 15 amino acids. J gave up 0 bases and V 2 bases, and 2 bases lay outside the gene matches.

The J gene is TRBJ2-7, the V gene TRBV5-8; TRBD1 might be the D (5 bases). The CDR3 extends over 17 amino acids. Germline values: CDR1 SGHTS, CDR2 YDEGEE. V was clipped by 3 bases and J by 1 base, with 20 bases between them. The CDR3 nucleotides read TGTGCCAGCAGCTCTGTTGCTATTTGGGGCCAGTCCTACGAGCAGTACTTC. It yields the protein CASSSVAIWGQSYEQYF.

The genes are TRBV7-9 and TRBJ2-2, with 12 bases fitting TRBD1. CDR1 and CDR2 from the germline V gene are SEHNR and FQNEAQ (reference sequence). There are 17 residues in the CDR3. Trimming took 5 bases from V and 7 from J; bases not matched to a gene: 11. The CDR3 bases are TGTGCCAGCAGCCGCCTTACCGGGACAGGGGGCGGCGGGGAGCTGTTTTTT. It codes for CASSRLTGTGGGGELFF.